The 32 T cell receptor beta chains below all came from one sample that was sequenced in a study of breast tumors, draining lymph nodes, adjacent tissues listed by TCRdb under 2016. The receptor library was made with multiplex PCR. TCRdb lists the instrument as Illumina HiSeq 2000. TCRdb reprocessing: public reads trimmed at Q25 with fastp, clones called with MiXCR, in-frame beta chains kept. Every entry covers one CDR3 protein and lists the most common genes and DNA from its rows. In all, the sample holds about 130,000 distinct CDR3 sequences, and roughly 20% of those were seen once. The ten top clones hold roughly 2% of the sample. The lymph node samples were taken from the axillary draining lymph nodes of breast cancer patients. The sample was axillary lymph node tissue. Receptor source: a female donor with breast cancer. Some clones in this sample may be carry-over from other donors' samples.

In this sample, this clonotype turned up many times. The chain links TRBV30 to TRBJ2-3; 9 bases agree with TRBD2. V lost 2 bases, J lost 4 bases, and 7 bases stayed unmatched. The CDR3 contains 15 residues. CDR1 and CDR2 from the germline V gene are GTSNPN and SVGIG (reference sequence). The CDR3 DNA is TGTGCCTGGAGTAATCGGCTAGCGGGATCAGATACGCAGTATTTT. Translated, it gives CAWSNRLAGSDTQYF.

This clonotype was observed at least ten times. The chain has TRBV29-1 and TRBJ2-7, with 8 positions matching TRBD1. The CDR3 contains 15 residues. Germline V gene lookup returns CDR1 SQVTM and CDR2 ANQGSEA. Trimming cost V 2 bases and J 3 bases; bases outside gene matches: 9. CDR3 nucleotides: TGCAGCGTTGAATGGAAGGACAGGGCGGGCTACGAGCAGTACTTC. It yields the protein CSVEWKDRAGYEQYF.

The table lists this clonotype with many counts. The rearrangement joins TRBV5-6 to TRBJ2-1; 7 bases agree with TRBD2. Germline CDR1 is SGHDT and CDR2 is YYEEEE. This CDR3 contains 13 residues. V lost 0 bases and J lost 8; bases outside the gene matches: 2. CDR3 in amino acids: CASSLAGRYEQFF. CDR3 nucleotides: TGTGCCAGCAGCTTGGCCGGGAGGTATGAGCAGTTCTTC.

Only a few counts were recorded for this clonotype. V and J are TRBV28 and TRBJ1-5; possible D gene TRBD1, 5 bases. The V and J ends lost 7 bases and 5 bases respectively, with 15 bases between them. CDR3 length: 14 residues. Germline V CDR1 and CDR2: MDHEN, SYDVKM. This CDR3 reads CASIGALGYQPQHF. CDR3 coding DNA: TGTGCCAGCATAGGGGCGTTGGGATATCAGCCCCAGCATTTT.

This clonotype was recorded at least ten times. This sequence joins TRBV20-1 and TRBJ1-5, with 11 positions matching TRBD1. The ends lost 5 bases at V and 5 bases at J; junction bases unmatched: 5. Germline CDR1 and CDR2: DFQATT and SNEGSKA (reference sequence). The CDR3 covers 14 residues. The CDR3 here is CSAWDRGRDQPQHF. Written as DNA, the CDR3 is TGCAGTGCTTGGGACAGGGGGAGGGATCAGCCCCAGCATTTT.

At least ten counts were recorded for this clonotype. The V and J genes are TRBV5-1 and TRBJ2-3; 15 bases match TRBD2. In germline, CDR1 is SGHRS, CDR2 YFSETQ. The trim removed 4 bases at V and 3 bases at J, leaving 3 bases unmatched. The CDR3 covers 16 residues. This CDR3 reads CASSTGTSGRTDTQYF. The CDR3 nucleotides read TGCGCCAGCAGCACTGGGACTAGCGGGAGGACAGATACGCAGTATTTT.

The table lists this clonotype with many counts. The chain is built from TRBV24-1 and TRBJ2-3, with 9 bases identical to TRBD2. Germline CDR1 KGHDR, CDR2 SFDVKD. Losses at the gene ends were 0 bases for V and 6 bases for J; bases not matched to a gene: 9. The CDR3 is made up of 17 amino acids. CDR3 in DNA: TGTGCCACCAGTGATTTGGGACTAGCGCCTGGAGCGGATACGCAGTATTTT. This gives the protein CATSDLGLAPGADTQYF.

This chain uses TRBV19 with TRBJ2-2; 8 bases agree with TRBD1. With V trimmed by 4 bases and J by 4 bases, 14 bases remained unmatched. Germline CDR1 LNHDA, CDR2 SQIVND (reference sequence). The CDR3 runs to 18 residues. In nucleotides, the CDR3 is TGTGCCAGTAGTAATATAGATGCCTGGACAGGGTTCACCGGGGAGCTGTTTTTT. Protein product: CASSNIDAWTGFTGELFF.

In its sample, this clonotype was seen many times. The chain joins TRBV7-9 to TRBJ2-7; 11 nucleotides agree with TRBD1. The trim removed 3 bases at V and 5 bases at J, leaving 6 bases unmatched. Germline CDR1 SEHNR, CDR2 FQNEAQ (reference sequence). The CDR3 has 15 residues. The CDR3 region is CASSFWDRGGDEQYF. As DNA, the CDR3 is TGTGCCAGCAGCTTTTGGGACAGGGGGGGTGACGAGCAGTACTTC.

Worth noting for this clonotype: A read error is possible here, since a much larger clone lies one base away. J is TRBJ2-7 and V is TRBV3-1, with unresolved D. The CDR3 length is 11 residues. Germline CDR1 is LGHDT and CDR2 is YNNKEL (reference sequence). This CDR3 is CASSRRYERYF. The DNA for the CDR3 is TGTGCCAGCAGCCGTCGCTACGAGCGGTACTTC.

The sample holds many counts of this clonotype. V gene TRBV5-1 combines with J gene TRBJ1-3, with D possibly TRBD1 on 5 matching bases. The germline V gene has CDR1 SGHRS and CDR2 YFSETQ. The CDR3 sequence is 16 residues long. Trimming removed 0 bases at V and 4 bases at J, with 14 bases between. In DNA form, the CDR3 reads TGCGCCAGCAGCTTGGTGGGGGATAGTACCGGAAACACCATATATTTT. Translation: CASSLVGDSTGNTIYF.

About this clonotype itself: This may come from a read error, since a much larger clone is one base off. The V call is TRBV19, the J call TRBJ2-6; possibly TRBD1 or TRBD2 for D (6 bases each). From germline, CDR1 is LNHDA and CDR2 SQIVND (reference sequence). V shed 3 bases and J shed 2 bases, with 14 bases lying between them. The CDR3 consists of 17 residues. CDR3 DNA: TGTGCCAGTAGTATTGGAGGGGGATACCCTGGGGCCAACGTCCTGACTTTC. It specifies CASSIGGGYPGANVLTF.

The chain recombines TRBV12-3 or TRBV12-4 with TRBJ1-2; the match to TRBD1 covers 10 bases. Unmatched junction bases numbered 11, after V lost 6 bases and J lost 7 bases. The CDR3 is 15 residues long. The CDR3 here is CASSPQTGGAGGYTF. The DNA of the CDR3 is TGTGCCAGCAGCCCCCAGACAGGGGGCGCAGGTGGCTACACCTTC.

There are many counts of this clonotype. This chain connects TRBV6-6 to TRBJ2-1, with 7 bases lining up with TRBD1. This CDR3 has 16 residues. Trimming removed 7 bases from V and 4 bases from J; junction bases left unmatched: 13. The germline V gene has CDR1 MNHNY and CDR2 SVGAGI (reference sequence). The CDR3 DNA is TGTGCCAGCACCACCAGTCGACAGGGACGATACAATGAGCAGTTCTTC. This sequence encodes CASTTSRQGRYNEQFF.

The table lists this clonotype with many counts. The chain is built from TRBV29-1 and TRBJ1-5, with a weak D call TRBD1 (6 bases). The germline gives CDR1 SQVTM, CDR2 ANQGSEA. The length of the CDR3 is 13 residues. With 6 bases removed from V and 7 bases from J, the gap between germline ends came to 16 bases. DNA for the CDR3: TGCAGCGTGGCCCCCGACAGGTTACAGCCCCAGCATTTT. Encoded protein: CSVAPDRLQPQHF.

This clonotype was detected ten times or more. This sequence joins TRBV6-6 and TRBJ1-4; D uncertain. This CDR3 has 17 residues. Looked up from germline, CDR1 is MNHNY and CDR2 is SVGAGI (reference sequence). Trimming removed 4 bases from V and 0 bases from J, with 15 bases in between. The CDR3 nucleotides read TGTGCCAGCAGTTTAGAATCTTGGAGTCCAACTAATGAAAAACTGTTTTTT. Translating gives CASSLESWSPTNEKLFF.

The chain employs TRBV7-6 and TRBJ2-2, with D unclear. Germline values: CDR1 SGHVS, CDR2 FNYEAQ. V lost 1 base and J 4 bases, leaving 10 bases between the germline ends. The CDR3 is made up of 15 amino acids. The CDR3: CASSLELSSTGELFF. The DNA of the CDR3 is TGTGCCAGCAGCTTAGAGTTGAGCAGCACCGGGGAGCTGTTTTTT. The complete variable domain, with remaining parts taken from reference TRBV7-6 and TRBJ2-2, reads GAGVSQSPRYKVTKRGQDVALRCDPISGHVSLYWYRQALGQGPEFLTYFNYEAQQDKSGLPNDRFSAERPEGSISTLTIQRTEQRDSAMYRCASSLELSSTGELFFGEGSRLTVL.

A note on this clonotype: This may arise from a read error, as a much more abundant clone is one base away. V usage is TRBV4-2 and J usage is TRBJ1-2; D remains ambiguous. V was trimmed by 0 bases and J by 2 bases, leaving 16 bases between them. Germline CDR1 reads LGHNA; CDR2 reads YNFKEQ. The CDR3 has 17 residues. Here the CDR3 DNA reads TGTGCCAGCAGCCAAGATCTTGAGACCCGAGGGAACTATGGCTACACCTTC. Translating it yields CASSQDLETRGNYGYTF.

In this sample, this clonotype turned up many times. J is TRBJ2-5 and V is TRBV5-4; 14 bases line up with TRBD2. The germline V gene encodes CDR1 SGHNT and CDR2 YYREEE (reference sequence). V shed 4 bases and J 3 bases; nucleotides not matched to a gene: 5. The CDR3 runs to 16 residues. The CDR3 spells CASSVGLAGVKETQYF. The CDR3 DNA sequence: TGTGCCAGCAGCGTGGGACTAGCGGGAGTAAAAGAGACCCAGTACTTC. Full variable domain (remainder filled in from reference TRBV5-4 and TRBJ2-5): ETGVTQSPTHLIKTRGQQVTLRCSSQSGHNTVSWYQQALGQGPQFIFQYYREEENGRGNFPPRFSGLQFPNYSSELNVNALELDDSALYLCASSVGLAGVKETQYFGPGTRLLVL.

This clonotype was seen ten or more times. This chain joins TRBV2 and TRBJ1-4; D gene unclear. Germline V gene lookup returns CDR1 SNHLY and CDR2 FYNNEI. Trimming left V 0 bases short and J 10 bases short, with 15 bases between. The CDR3 consists of 15 residues. The CDR3 reads CASSEARTSPGKLFF. The CDR3 coding sequence is TGTGCCAGCAGTGAAGCGAGGACCTCTCCTGGAAAACTGTTTTTT.

This clonotype was seen repeatedly, ten times or more. The rearrangement links TRBV25-1 to TRBJ2-1; D is ambiguous. Per germline, CDR1 MGHDK and CDR2 SYGVNS. The V end was cut by 0 bases, the J end by 1 base, with 10 bases between. The CDR3 has 16 amino acids. The CDR3 DNA reads as TGTGCCAGCAGTGAATATACTCACCAATCCTACAATGAGCAGTTCTTC. The encoded protein is CASSEYTHQSYNEQFF.

This clonotype has ten or more counts. This sequence joins TRBV29-1 and TRBJ2-7; D uncertain. CDR1 is SQVTM, CDR2 ANQGSEA, per germline. CDR3 length: 16 residues. The V end lost 1 base, the J end lost 3 bases, and 19 bases lay between the germline ends. The CDR3 bases are TGCAGCGTTGAAGGTAGTTTGGAATTAAGTAACTACGAGCAGTACTTC. As protein: CSVEGSLELSNYEQYF.

This clonotype was seen repeatedly, ten times or more. The genes are TRBV7-8 and TRBJ1-2; D is perhaps TRBD1 (6 bases). V was clipped by 2 bases and J by 8 bases, with 12 bases between them. CDR1 is SGHVS, CDR2 FQNEAQ, per germline. The CDR3 spans 13 residues. The CDR3 is CASSLTRDRGYTF. CDR3 nucleotides: TGTGCCAGCAGCTTAACCCGAGACAGGGGCTACACCTTC.

This clonotype was counted at least ten times. This chain links TRBV10-3 with TRBJ2-7, with 9 bases that match TRBD2. Losses at the gene ends were 0 bases for V and 5 bases for J; bases not matched to a gene: 2. This CDR3 is built from 14 residues. Germline V gene lookup returns CDR1 ENHRY and CDR2 SYGVKD. The CDR3 DNA sequence: TGTGCCATCAGTGAGTCAGCGGGAGGCGACGAGCAGTACTTC. Translation gives CAISESAGGDEQYF.

This clonotype showed up many times. This chain joins TRBV10-1 and TRBJ2-1; D is uncertain. Trimming shortened V by 4 bases and J by 10 bases, and 14 bases separated the two germline ends. The CDR3 is made up of 13 amino acids. Germline CDR1 reads WNHNN; CDR2 reads SYGVQD (reference sequence). CDR3 residues: CASSGQNSEEQFF. The CDR3 region has the DNA TGCGCCAGCAGTGGACAAAATAGTGAAGAGCAGTTCTTC.

This clonotype was detected ten times or more. J is TRBJ2-5 and V is TRBV3-1; unclear D gene. This CDR3 has 14 residues. The ends were cut back, 2 bases at V and 5 bases at J, with 12 bases in the middle. The germline CDR1 and CDR2 sequences are LGHDT and YNNKEL (reference sequence). The CDR3 protein is CASSQQVTRETQYF. The CDR3 nucleotides are TGTGCCAGCAGCCAACAGGTCACTCGGGAGACCCAGTACTTC.

In the case of this clonotype: This could be a read error, since a much larger clone is one nucleotide away. The chain recombines TRBV10-3 with TRBJ2-3, with no clear D. Germline-derived CDR1 and CDR2 are ENHRY and SYGVKD. The CDR3 contains 14 residues. The CDR3 loop reads CATLVGGSIDTQYF. Here the CDR3 DNA reads TGTGCCACCCTCGTGGGTGGAAGCATAGATACGCAGTATTTT.

This clonotype has at least ten counts. The chain recombines TRBV9 with TRBJ2-5, with D uncertain. This CDR3 has 14 amino acids. CDR1 and CDR2 (germline): SGDLS, YYNGEE. Trimming pared 0 bases from V and 2 bases from J, leaving 8 bases between. CDR3 in DNA: TGTGCCAGCAGCGTAGAGGGCAGGCAAGAGACCCAGTACTTC. This sequence encodes CASSVEGRQETQYF.

This clonotype was found many times. The chain combines TRBV27 with TRBJ2-3; no definite D call. CDR1 is MNHEY, CDR2 SMNVEV, per germline (reference sequence). This CDR3 is 16 amino acids long. Trimming pared 5 bases from V and 1 base from J, leaving 16 bases between. This CDR3 is CASSLTPETRTDTQYF. The CDR3 coding sequence is TGTGCCAGCAGTCTAACCCCCGAGACGCGCACAGATACGCAGTATTTT.

There are many counts of this clonotype. The V call is TRBV20-1, the J call TRBJ1-6; D is perhaps TRBD1 (6 bases). CDR3 length: 16 residues. Germline CDR1 DFQATT, CDR2 SNEGSKA (reference sequence). The V gene lost 0 bases and the J gene lost 4 bases, with 13 bases spanning the gap. The DNA for the CDR3 is TGCAGTGCTAGAGAGGGGGCCAATCGTTATAATTCACCCCTCCACTTT. It is translated as CSAREGANRYNSPLHF.

This clonotype has at least ten counts. The chain is built from TRBV12-3 or TRBV12-4 and TRBJ2-7, with TRBD2 matching 10 bases. J was trimmed by 1 base and V by 8 bases; bases with no gene match: 5. The CDR3 has 14 residues. CDR3 DNA: TGTGCCAGCGGGCTAGCGGGAGTTTCCTACGAGCAGTACTTC. This codes for CASGLAGVSYEQYF.

About this clonotype itself: This clone may be a read error of a much larger clone one base away. The J gene is TRBJ2-7, the V gene TRBV29-1, with D possibly matching TRBD2 (7 bases). The CDR3 runs to 12 residues. The V and J ends lost 5 bases and 5 bases respectively, with 13 bases between them. The germline CDR1 and CDR2 sequences are SQVTM and ANQGSEA. Here the CDR3 DNA reads TGCAGCGTTAGGGGGGGTTTCAACGAGCAGTACTTC. Protein sequence: CSVRGGFNEQYF.